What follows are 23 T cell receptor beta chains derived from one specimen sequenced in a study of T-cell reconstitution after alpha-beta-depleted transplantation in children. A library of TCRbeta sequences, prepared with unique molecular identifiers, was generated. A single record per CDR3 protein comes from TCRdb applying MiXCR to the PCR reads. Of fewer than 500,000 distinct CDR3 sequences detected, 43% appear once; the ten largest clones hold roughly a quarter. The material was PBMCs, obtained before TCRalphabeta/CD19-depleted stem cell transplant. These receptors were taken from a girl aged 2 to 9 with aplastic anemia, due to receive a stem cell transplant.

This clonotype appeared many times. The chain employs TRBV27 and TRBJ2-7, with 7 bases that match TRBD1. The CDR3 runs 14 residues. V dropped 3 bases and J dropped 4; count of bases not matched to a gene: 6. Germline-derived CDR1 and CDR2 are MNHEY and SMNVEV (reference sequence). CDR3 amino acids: CASSFRDRKYEQYF. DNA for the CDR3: TGTGCCAGCAGTTTCAGGGACAGAAAGTACGAGCAGTACTTC.

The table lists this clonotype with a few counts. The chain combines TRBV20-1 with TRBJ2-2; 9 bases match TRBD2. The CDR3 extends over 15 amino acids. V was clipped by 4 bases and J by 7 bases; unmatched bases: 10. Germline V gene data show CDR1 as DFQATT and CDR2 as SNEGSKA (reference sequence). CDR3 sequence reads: CSATLRGGGNGELFF. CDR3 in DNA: TGCAGTGCTACTCTGCGGGGGGGCGGTAACGGGGAGCTGTTTTTT.

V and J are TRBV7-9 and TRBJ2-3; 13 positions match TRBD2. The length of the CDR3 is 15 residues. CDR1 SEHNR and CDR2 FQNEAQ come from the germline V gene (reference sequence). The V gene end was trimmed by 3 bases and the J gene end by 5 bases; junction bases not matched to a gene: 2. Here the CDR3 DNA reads TGTGCCAGCAGCTTCGGGACTAGCGGGGTAGATACGCAGTATTTT. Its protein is CASSFGTSGVDTQYF. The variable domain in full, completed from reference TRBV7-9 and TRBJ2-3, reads DTGVSQNPRHKITKRGQNVTFRCDPISEHNRLYWYRQTLGQGPEFLTYFQNEAQLEKSRLLSDRFSAERPKGSFSTLEIQRTEQGDSAMYLCASSFGTSGVDTQYFGPGTRLTVL.

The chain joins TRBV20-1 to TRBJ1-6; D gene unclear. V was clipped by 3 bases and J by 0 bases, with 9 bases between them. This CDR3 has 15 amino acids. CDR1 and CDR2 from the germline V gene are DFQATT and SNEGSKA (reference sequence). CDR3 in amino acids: CSARAQSSYNSPLHF. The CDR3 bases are TGCAGTGCTAGGGCTCAAAGCTCCTATAATTCACCCCTCCACTTT.

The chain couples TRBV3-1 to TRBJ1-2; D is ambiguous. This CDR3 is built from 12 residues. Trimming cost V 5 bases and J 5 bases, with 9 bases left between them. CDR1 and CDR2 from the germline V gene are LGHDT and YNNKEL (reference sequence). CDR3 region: CASSDNSYGYTF. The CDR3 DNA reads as TGTGCCAGCAGCGACAATTCATATGGCTACACCTTC.

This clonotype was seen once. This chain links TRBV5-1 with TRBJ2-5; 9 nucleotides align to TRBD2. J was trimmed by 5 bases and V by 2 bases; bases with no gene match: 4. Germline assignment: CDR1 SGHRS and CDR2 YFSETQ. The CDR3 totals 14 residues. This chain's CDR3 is CASSFLAGSETQYF. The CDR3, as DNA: TGCGCCAGCAGCTTCCTAGCGGGGAGTGAGACCCAGTACTTC.

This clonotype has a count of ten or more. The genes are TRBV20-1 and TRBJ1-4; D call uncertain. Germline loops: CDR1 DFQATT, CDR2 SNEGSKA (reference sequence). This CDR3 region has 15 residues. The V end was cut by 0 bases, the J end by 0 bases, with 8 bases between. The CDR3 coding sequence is TGCAGTGCTAGAGATCCAATGGCAACTAATGAAAAACTGTTTTTT. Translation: CSARDPMATNEKLFF.

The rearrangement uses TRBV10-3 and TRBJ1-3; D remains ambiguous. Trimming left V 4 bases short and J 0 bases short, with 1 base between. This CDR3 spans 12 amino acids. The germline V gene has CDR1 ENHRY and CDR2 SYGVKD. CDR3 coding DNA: TGTGCCATCAGTGGCTCTGGAAACACCATATATTTT. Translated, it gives CAISGSGNTIYF.

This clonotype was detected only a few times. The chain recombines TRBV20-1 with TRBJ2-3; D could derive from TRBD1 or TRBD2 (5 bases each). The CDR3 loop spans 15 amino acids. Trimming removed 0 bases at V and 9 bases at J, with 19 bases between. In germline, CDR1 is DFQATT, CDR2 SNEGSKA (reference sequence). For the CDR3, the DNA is TGCAGTGCTAGAGAACCAAAGGTGGGGGTAAAGACGCAGTATTTT. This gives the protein CSAREPKVGVKTQYF.

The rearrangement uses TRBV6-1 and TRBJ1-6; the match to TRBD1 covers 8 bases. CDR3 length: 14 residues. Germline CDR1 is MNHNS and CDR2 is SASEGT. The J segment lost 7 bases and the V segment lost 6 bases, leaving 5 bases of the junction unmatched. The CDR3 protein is CASRNGQGNSPLHF. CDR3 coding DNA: TGTGCCAGCAGGAATGGACAGGGAAATTCACCCCTCCACTTT.

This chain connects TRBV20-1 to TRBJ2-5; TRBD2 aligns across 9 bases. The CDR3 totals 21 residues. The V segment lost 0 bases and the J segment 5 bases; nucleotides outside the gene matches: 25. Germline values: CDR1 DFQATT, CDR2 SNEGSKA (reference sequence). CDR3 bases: TGCAGTGCTAGAGATCGTTCTTCGCGGCTAGCGGGGCCCCCAGGTCACGAGACCCAGTACTTC. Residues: CSARDRSSRLAGPPGHETQYF.

CDR3 residues: CATSRDRRGGITNYGYTF. DNA of the CDR3: TGTGCCACCAGCAGAGATCGCAGGGGGGGAATTACTAACTATGGCTACACCTTC. The rearrangement joins TRBV15 to TRBJ1-2; 7 nucleotides align to TRBD1. The CDR3 has 18 amino acids. Germline CDR1 reads LNHNV; CDR2 reads YYDKDF (reference sequence). Unmatched junction bases numbered 10, after V lost 0 bases and J lost 0 bases.

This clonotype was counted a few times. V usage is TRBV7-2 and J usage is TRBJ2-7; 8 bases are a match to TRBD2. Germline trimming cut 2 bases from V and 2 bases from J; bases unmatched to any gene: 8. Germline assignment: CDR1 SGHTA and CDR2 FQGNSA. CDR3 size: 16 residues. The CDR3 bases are TGTGCCAGCAGCTTATCAGCGCGGGAGGTCCCCTACGAGCAGTACTTC. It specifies CASSLSAREVPYEQYF.

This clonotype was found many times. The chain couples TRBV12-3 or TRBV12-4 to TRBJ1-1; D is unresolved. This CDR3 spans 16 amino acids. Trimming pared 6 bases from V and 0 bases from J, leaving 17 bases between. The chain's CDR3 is CASSPITLAMNTEAFF. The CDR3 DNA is TGTGCCAGCAGCCCCATAACTTTAGCCATGAACACTGAAGCTTTCTTT.

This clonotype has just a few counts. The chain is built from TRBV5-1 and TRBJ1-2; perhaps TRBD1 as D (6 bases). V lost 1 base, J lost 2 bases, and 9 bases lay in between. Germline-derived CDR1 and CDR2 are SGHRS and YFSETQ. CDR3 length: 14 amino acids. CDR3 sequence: CASSLRGDNYGYTF. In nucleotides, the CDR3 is TGCGCCAGCAGCTTGAGGGGGGACAACTATGGCTACACCTTC.

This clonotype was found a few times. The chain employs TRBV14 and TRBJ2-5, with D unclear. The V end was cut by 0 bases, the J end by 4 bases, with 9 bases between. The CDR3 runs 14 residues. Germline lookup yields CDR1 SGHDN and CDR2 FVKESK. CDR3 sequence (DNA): TGTGCCAGCAGCCAAGAGTTGTACGGAGAGACCCAGTACTTC. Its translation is CASSQELYGETQYF.

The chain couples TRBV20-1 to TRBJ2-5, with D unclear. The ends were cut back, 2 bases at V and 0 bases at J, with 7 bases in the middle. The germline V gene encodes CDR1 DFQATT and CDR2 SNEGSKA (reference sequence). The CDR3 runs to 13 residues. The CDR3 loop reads CSARLGHQETQYF. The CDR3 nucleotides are TGCAGTGCTAGACTTGGACACCAAGAGACCCAGTACTTC.

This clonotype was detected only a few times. The CDR3, as DNA: TGCAGCGTGGTATTCGCAGGGGACTCTGGAAACACCATATATTTT. Residues: CSVVFAGDSGNTIYF. The chain links TRBV29-1 to TRBJ1-3; D might be TRBD1 (6 bases). Trimming took 6 bases from V and 0 from J, leaving 15 bases between them. The CDR3 extends over 15 amino acids. Germline V gene data show CDR1 as SQVTM and CDR2 as ANQGSEA.

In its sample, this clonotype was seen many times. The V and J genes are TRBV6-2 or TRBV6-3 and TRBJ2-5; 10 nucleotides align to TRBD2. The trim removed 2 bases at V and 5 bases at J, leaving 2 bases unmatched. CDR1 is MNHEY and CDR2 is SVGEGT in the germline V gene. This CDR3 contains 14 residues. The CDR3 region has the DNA TGTGCCAGCAGTTACCATAGCGGGAGGGAGACCCAGTACTTC. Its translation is CASSYHSGRETQYF.

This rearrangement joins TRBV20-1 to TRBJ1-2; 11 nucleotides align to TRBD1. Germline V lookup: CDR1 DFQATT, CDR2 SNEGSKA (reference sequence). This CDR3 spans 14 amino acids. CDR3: CRGDRGNSNYGYTF. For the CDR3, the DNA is TGCAGAGGGGACAGGGGGAACTCTAACTATGGCTACACCTTC.

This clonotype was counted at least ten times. The CDR3 sequence: CASSWGAGLSFSGANVLTF. DNA of the CDR3: TGTGCCAGCAGCTGGGGGGCGGGGCTTTCATTCTCTGGGGCCAACGTCCTGACTTTC. The chain joins TRBV5-4 to TRBJ2-6, with D possibly being TRBD1 or TRBD2 (6 bases each). CDR1 is SGHNT and CDR2 is YYREEE in the germline V gene (reference sequence). The CDR3 covers 19 residues. V lost 3 bases and J lost 0, with 19 bases in between. Complete variable domain (other parts from reference TRBV5-4 and TRBJ2-6): ETGVTQSPTHLIKTRGQQVTLRCSSQSGHNTVSWYQQALGQGPQFIFQYYREEENGRGNFPPRFSGLQFPNYSSELNVNALELDDSALYLCASSWGAGLSFSGANVLTFGAGSRLTVL.

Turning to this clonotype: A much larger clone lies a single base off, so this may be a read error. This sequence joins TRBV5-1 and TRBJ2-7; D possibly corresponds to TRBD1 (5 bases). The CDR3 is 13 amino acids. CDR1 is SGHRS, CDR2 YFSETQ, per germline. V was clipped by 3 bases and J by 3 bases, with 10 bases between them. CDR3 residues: CASSSQGYYEQYF. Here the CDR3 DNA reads TGCGCCAGCAGCTCTCAGGGTTACTACGAGCAGTACTTC.

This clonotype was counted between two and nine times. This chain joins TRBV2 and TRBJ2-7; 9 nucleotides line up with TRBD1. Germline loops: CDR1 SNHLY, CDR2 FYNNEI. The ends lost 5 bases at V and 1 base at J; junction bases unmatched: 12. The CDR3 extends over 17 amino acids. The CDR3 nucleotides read TGTGCCAGCAGTTTTGCGACAGGGGGATTGGTATCCTACGAGCAGTACTTC. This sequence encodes CASSFATGGLVSYEQYF.